The 15 T cell receptor beta chains in this list originate from one sample, sequenced in a study of post-analysis software for immune sequencing data. Study observations and caveats: Four to six TRBV segments were significantly more frequent in patients than in controls. TRBV5-6, TRBV5-1 and TRBV20-1 were among these segments.

Their antigen targets remain unknown. Included in the TCR beta cDNA libraries were unique molecular identifiers. One entry per CDR3 protein results from TCRdb running MiXCR on the PCR reads. The sample consists of about 770,000 distinct CDR3 sequences, about 45% of them appearing once. The sample comprised blood. The receptors shown here come from a girl under 18 with multiple sclerosis.

This clonotype was seen a handful of times. The gene calls are TRBV10-3 and TRBJ2-4; 9 positions agree with TRBD1. Germline-derived CDR1 and CDR2 are ENHRY and SYGVKD. The junction had 13 bases not matched to a gene; V was cut back by 3 bases and J by 7 bases. This CDR3 contains 17 residues. CDR3 nucleotide sequence: TGTGCCATCAGTGACCCCCTGGAGACAGGGGGGTTCAACATTCAGTACTTC. It codes for CAISDPLETGGFNIQYF.

Concerning this clonotype itself: Relative to the germline gene, one junction end is altered; a read error may explain this. V usage is TRBV12-3 or TRBV12-4 and J usage is TRBJ2-7; 7 nucleotides line up with TRBD2. The CDR3 contains 16 residues. The CDR3 DNA is TGTGCCAGCAGTCCCCGGGCTAGCGGAGTCCCCTACGAGCAGGACTTC. This codes for CASSPRASGVPYEQDF.

The chain is built from TRBV18 and TRBJ2-3, with D perhaps matching TRBD2 (5 bases). V was clipped by 5 bases and J by 4 bases, with 13 bases between them. CDR1 and CDR2 from the germline V gene are KGHSH and LQKENI. The CDR3 loop spans 14 amino acids. The CDR3 region has the DNA TGTGCCAGCTCATCTGCGGGTTTCCCAGATACGCAGTATTTT. Amino acid sequence: CASSSAGFPDTQYF.

V usage is TRBV20-1 and J usage is TRBJ1-2; D remains ambiguous. Germline CDR1 and CDR2: DFQATT and SNEGSKA (reference sequence). The CDR3 runs 17 residues. Trimming cost V 5 bases and J 3 bases, with 25 bases left between them. CDR3 amino acids: CSAAIVNSPPYYYGYTF. CDR3 DNA: TGCAGTGCTGCGATCGTGAACAGTCCCCCGTACTACTATGGCTACACCTTC.

The chain joins TRBV4-2 to TRBJ2-7; 11 bases fit TRBD2. V shed 1 base and J 5 bases; nucleotides not matched to a gene: 4. The CDR3 is 15 residues long. In germline, CDR1 is LGHNA, CDR2 YNFKEQ. CDR3 protein: CASSQVAGGSHEQYF. For the CDR3, the DNA is TGTGCCAGCAGCCAAGTAGCGGGAGGGAGCCACGAGCAGTACTTC.

The chain carries TRBV7-8 and TRBJ1-1; D is unclear. Germline V CDR1 and CDR2: SGHVS, FQNEAQ. This CDR3 is built from 17 residues. V dropped 2 bases and J dropped 0 bases, with 16 bases sitting between them. CDR3 residues: CASSLWREDLMNTEAFF. Written as DNA, the CDR3 is TGTGCCAGCAGCTTATGGAGGGAGGACCTCATGAACACTGAAGCTTTCTTT. The complete variable domain, with remaining parts taken from reference TRBV7-8 and TRBJ1-1, reads GAGVSQSPRYKVAKRGQDVALRCDPISGHVSLFWYQQALGQGPEFLTYFQNEAQLDKSGLPSDRFFAERPEGSVSTLKIQRTQQEDSAVYLCASSLWREDLMNTEAFFGQGTRLTVV.

V is TRBV15 and J is TRBJ1-2; maybe TRBD1 (5 bases). V lost 1 base and J lost 7, with 7 bases in between. The CDR3 is 12 amino acids. Germline V gene sequence: CDR1 LNHNV, CDR2 YYDKDF (reference sequence). The CDR3 coding sequence is TGTGCCACCAGCAGAGCAGGGTCTGGCTACACCTTC. Amino acid sequence: CATSRAGSGYTF.

The rearrangement links TRBV30 to TRBJ2-7; 9 bases are a match to TRBD1. CDR1 and CDR2 (germline): GTSNPN, SVGIG (reference sequence). The V segment lost 8 bases and the J segment 2 bases; nucleotides outside the gene matches: 7. The CDR3 consists of 13 residues. For the CDR3, the DNA is TGTGCCGCGCGGACAGGGGCTACCTACGAGCAGTACTTC. It yields the protein CAARTGATYEQYF.

The J gene is TRBJ2-3, the V gene TRBV9; the D gene could be TRBD1 or TRBD2 (5 bases each). The CDR3 runs to 14 residues. Germline V gives CDR1 SGDLS, CDR2 YYNGEE. Trimming took 2 bases from V and 2 from J, leaving 9 bases between them. CDR3 in DNA: TGTGCCAGCAGCGTCTCCGGGACCACAGATACGCAGTATTTT. Protein product: CASSVSGTTDTQYF.

This sequence joins TRBV28 and TRBJ2-7; no clear D. V shed 3 bases and J shed 2 bases, with 23 bases lying between them. Germline V gene data show CDR1 as MDHEN and CDR2 as SYDVKM. The CDR3 has 18 amino acids. DNA of the CDR3: TGTGCCAGCAGTTTCCCTATCGGGCCTACCGGGTCCACCTACGAGCAGTACTTC. This codes for CASSFPIGPTGSTYEQYF.

The chain couples TRBV9 to TRBJ2-1; 8 bases fit TRBD1. The CDR3 length is 17 residues. Germline CDR1 is SGDLS and CDR2 is YYNGEE. V trimming: 4 bases; J trimming: 4 bases; junction bases outside the gene matches: 13. CDR3 bases: TGTGCCAGCAGCACCCTCGTCCCGGGACAGGCATACAATGAGCAGTTCTTC. The encoded protein is CASSTLVPGQAYNEQFF.

The chain joins TRBV29-1 to TRBJ2-7; tentative D call: TRBD1 (5 bases). The tail of the sequence fits TRBJ2-5 better, so the J call may be wrong. In germline, CDR1 is SQVTM, CDR2 ANQGSEA. The CDR3 contains 17 residues. The CDR3 sequence: CSVEDAHSSWGGETQYF. DNA for the CDR3: TGCAGCGTTGAAGATGCTCACAGTTCCTGGGGCGGAGAGACCCAGTACTTC.

The chain is built from TRBV7-2 and TRBJ2-3, with 9 bases matching TRBD2. The CDR3 extends over 16 amino acids. Trimming cost V 1 base and J 2 bases; bases outside gene matches: 4. Germline CDR1 reads SGHTA; CDR2 reads FQGNSA. The CDR3 DNA reads TGTGCCAGCAGCTTAGGGCGGGAGGGTTTCACAGATACGCAGTATTTT. Residues: CASSLGREGFTDTQYF.

In its sample, this clonotype was seen a few times. The V call is TRBV6-5, the J call TRBJ2-7; D may be TRBD1 or TRBD2 (6 bases each). Trimming cost V 7 bases and J 0 bases, with 13 bases left between them. Germline CDR1 and CDR2: MNHEY and SVGAGI. This CDR3 region has 14 residues. The CDR3: CASNDRGLSYEQYF. In nucleotides, the CDR3 is TGTGCCAGCAACGACCGGGGGCTCTCCTACGAGCAGTACTTC.

V gene TRBV29-1 combines with J gene TRBJ2-3; D is unclear. CDR1 SQVTM and CDR2 ANQGSEA come from the germline V gene. The V and J ends lost 1 base and 1 base respectively, with 9 bases between them. The CDR3 length is 14 residues. The CDR3 loop is CSVEGAARTDTQYF. DNA for the CDR3: TGCAGCGTTGAAGGCGCAGCACGCACAGATACGCAGTATTTT.